This T cell receptor (beta chain) was identified during a study of T cell repertoires in ileal Crohn's disease. Study-wide points: High-frequency clones were more common in sorted CD8 than CD4 cells. Compared with non-smokers, active smokers at surgery showed more clonal expansions.

The time point here: proximal margin of the surgical specimen (macroscopically non-inflamed). In regard to this clone: Its antigen remains unknown.

TCRdb's copy holds only in-frame clones and misses some; the assay was immunoSEQ multiplex PCR. There are approximately 3,000 clones in the sample; 55% to 75% occur only once, and 20% to 30% lies in the top ten. The CDR3 contains 16 residues. Germline CDR1 reads SGHTA; CDR2 reads FQGNSA. Trimming stripped 7 bases from V and 5 bases from J, with 23 bases between. Sequenced material: ileal tissue. The V and J genes are TRBV7-2 and TRBJ1-2; D might be TRBD1 (5 bases). This sequence was found in an adult with Crohn's disease. CDR3 sequence reads: CASTLSHLGGGYGYTF. CDR3 sequence (DNA): TGTGCCAGCACCCTCTCCCATCTTGGGGGTGGATATGGCTACACCTTC. Supplemented by reference TRBV7-2 and TRBJ1-2, the full variable domain reads GAGVSQSPSNKVTEKGKDVELRCDPISGHTALYWYRQSLGQGLEFLIYFQGNSAPDKSGLPSDRFSAERTGGSVSTLTIQRTQQEDSAVYLCASTLSHLGGGYGYTFGSGTRLTVV.